This T cell receptor (beta chain) was profiled in a study of T cells after posttransplantation cyclophosphamide. Findings of the study overall: Later post-transplant blood repertoires were often dominated by donor CD8+ memory clones. Tissue-infiltrating T cells from skin or gut overlapped little with blood T cells.

The CDR3 has 14 residues. Trimming removed 2 bases from V and 8 bases from J, with 10 bases in between. Germline values: CDR1 KGHSH, CDR2 LQKENI. The naive gate required viable CD3+CD4+ or CD3+CD8+ cells with CCR7+CD45RA+CD45RO-CD95-CD27+CD28+ phenotype. Remarks on this clone: Its antigen is still unknown.

Assay: immunoSEQ multiplex PCR; the TCRdb copy retains only in-frame clones and omits some. Among approximately 28,000 clones listed, under 95% were seen once. This sequence joins TRBV18 and TRBJ1-6; D is undetermined. The sample was naive CD4+ T cells sorted from PBMCs. This TCR came from a woman aged 60-75 years in good health, CMV-negative, and a related stem cell transplant donor. The chain's CDR3 is CASSPINFDSPLHF. CDR3 nucleotides: TGTGCCAGCTCACCAATTAATTTTGATTCACCCCTCCACTTT.